This TCR beta chain was captured in a study of CD4 T cells in relation to SARS-CoV-2 and coronaviruses. Looking at the study overall: ViraFEST: approximately ten-day antigen culture of PBMCs, then TCR beta CDR3 sequencing. Negative control cultures got HIV-1 Nef peptides or no peptide.

This CDR3 has 15 residues. Germline-derived CDR1 and CDR2 are KGHSH and LQKENI. Unmatched junction bases numbered 4, after V lost 3 bases and J lost 2 bases. Sequencing used immunoSEQ multiplex PCR; TCRdb keeps in-frame clones, though not all of them. Of around 25,000 clones listed, roughly 66% were seen once; the top ten hold around a fifth. Points on this clone: What it binds is unknown.

CD4+ T cells from unexposed donors were obtained before the COVID-19 pandemic (2011-2018). Isolation of CD4+ T cells took place after approximately 11 days in culture. Testing used SARS-CoV-2 S/N and four cold-coronavirus spikes on unexposed-donor CD4+ T cells, cells permitting. This sequence originates from a human donor in good health. The chain is built from TRBV18 and TRBJ2-7; 10 positions match TRBD1. The sequenced material came from CD4+ T cells from PBMCs, cultured in vitro. The CDR3 protein is CASSPPGTGAYEQYF. In nucleotides, the CDR3 is TGTGCCAGCTCACCCCCCGGGACAGGGGCCTACGAGCAGTACTTC.